This note documents a single TCR beta chain sequence. The sample comes from a study of long-term antiretroviral therapy in people with HIV. Germline CDR1 reads KGHSH; CDR2 reads LQKENI. The CDR3 length is 13 residues. The V segment lost 10 bases and the J segment 2 bases; nucleotides outside the gene matches: 4. An immunoSEQ assay, version v3.0, was performed at survey level. Sequenced by immunoSEQ multiplex PCR; TCRdb stores in-frame clones only, minus some. The data contain tens of thousands of clones, more than 75% of them seen just once; the ten biggest clones take up 8.8%. The rearrangement links TRBV18 to TRBJ2-3; 9 positions match TRBD1. Sequencing was performed on unsorted PBMCs, taken about 5 years after starting antiretroviral therapy. The TCR was taken from a man in his forties with HIV. For the CDR3, the DNA is TGTGCCACCGGGACAGGGACCACAGATACGCAGTATTTT. Translation: CATGTGTTDTQYF.